The T cell receptor beta chain under discussion was sequenced for a study of radiation and T cells in renal cell carcinoma. Sequencing used immunoSEQ multiplex PCR; TCRdb keeps in-frame clones, though not all of them. The repertoire holds 100,000 to 150,000 clones, around four fifths seen once, with around 1.8% in the top ten. Trimming left V 4 bases short and J 4 bases short, with 5 bases between. The CDR3 length is 11 residues. CDR1 is LNHDA, CDR2 SQIVND, per germline (reference sequence). This clone was found once. Its cognate antigen is unknown. Overall study findings and caveats: No pretreatment tumor biopsies were available for baseline clonotypes. Top tumor clonotypes rose in blood 2 weeks post-radiation, then contracted.

Sample time point: blood 2 weeks post-SBRT. Specified treatment: 15 Gy SBRT to primary tumor, nephrectomy 4 weeks later. Serial blood draws occurred at baseline and 2 and 4 weeks post-SBRT. The tumor was a clear cell renal cell carcinoma. The receptor was derived from a woman aged 55-69 years with renal cell carcinoma. The sequencing used blood, collected from a patient whose treatment included radiotherapy and nephrectomy. The gene calls are TRBV19 and TRBJ2-7; D uncertain. CDR3 region: CASSNVYEQYF. CDR3 coding DNA: TGTGCCAGTAGTAATGTTTACGAGCAGTACTTC.